The 26 T cell receptor beta chains given below trace back to one sample, sequenced in a study of cytomegalovirus exposure and HLA in healthy donors. The primer mix had 60 Vbeta and 13 Jbeta primers. Profiling relied on immunoSEQ multiplex PCR, and the TCRdb table lists in-frame clones only, not all of them. The sample lists roughly 100,000 clones; 65% to 85% were seen once. The sequenced sample consisted of PBMCs. The receptor source for this set is a man aged 18 to 29 in good health and CMV-seronegative.

The V call is TRBV28, the J call TRBJ2-1; 10 bases match TRBD2. V dropped 4 bases and J dropped 4; count of bases not matched to a gene: 10. Germline values: CDR1 MDHEN, CDR2 SYDVKM. The CDR3 consists of 17 residues. The CDR3 sequence is CASSSSGRATAYNEQFF. CDR3 coding DNA: TGTGCCAGCAGTTCCAGCGGGAGGGCCACTGCTTACAATGAGCAGTTCTTC.

This clone was recorded once. This rearrangement joins TRBV7-9 to TRBJ2-1, with a tentative D call TRBD1 (6 bases). The CDR3 runs to 13 residues. Trimming left V 11 bases short and J 2 bases short, with 13 bases between. Germline V gene sequence: CDR1 SEHNR, CDR2 FQNEAQ (reference sequence). CDR3 amino acids: CAWGQGTYNEQFF. CDR3 DNA sequence: TGTGCCTGGGGGCAGGGGACCTACAATGAGCAGTTCTTC.

This clone occurred once. This chain connects TRBV5-4 to TRBJ2-5, with 8 nucleotides matching TRBD2. This CDR3 is built from 15 residues. The ends lost 2 bases at V and 1 base at J; junction bases unmatched: 4. CDR1 and CDR2 (germline): SGHNT, YYREEE (reference sequence). The CDR3 protein is CASSLLAGGQETQYF. CDR3 bases: TGTGCCAGCAGCTTACTCGCGGGAGGCCAAGAGACCCAGTACTTC.

The chain joins TRBV19 to TRBJ1-5; tentative D call: TRBD1 (5 bases). Germline lookup yields CDR1 LNHDA and CDR2 SQIVND (reference sequence). The CDR3 length is 13 residues. Deletions cut 7 bases from V and 7 bases from J, with 14 bases between. The CDR3 is CASNTGGGQPQHF. DNA for the CDR3: TGTGCCAGTAACACCGGGGGAGGACAGCCCCAGCATTTT.

In its sample, this clone was seen a few times. This chain links TRBV6-1 with TRBJ2-5, with TRBD1 as a possible D gene (6 bases). The J call is doubtful: the DNA matches TRBJ2-7 better. The CDR3 length is 13 residues. The germline V gene has CDR1 MNHNS and CDR2 SASEGT. CDR3 bases: TGTGCCAGCAGTGTACAGGGTGGCTACGAGCAGTACTTC. It codes for CASSVQGGYEQYF.

The chain is built from TRBV10-3 and TRBJ1-2; D might be TRBD1 (6 bases). Germline CDR1 is ENHRY and CDR2 is SYGVKD. The V end was cut by 6 bases, the J end by 5 bases, with 22 bases between. This CDR3 region has 16 residues. The CDR3 DNA follows: TGTGCCATCAGCCGGACAGACCTGAGAACTGGTTATGGCTACACCTTC. Amino acids: CAISRTDLRTGYGYTF.

The chain is built from TRBV5-1 and TRBJ1-2; 9 positions match TRBD1. CDR1 SGHRS and CDR2 YFSETQ come from the germline V gene. The V and J ends lost 1 base and 8 bases, in that order; junction bases with no gene match: 6. CDR3 length equals 14 residues. CDR3 in DNA: TGCGCCAGCAGCTTGTGGGGACAGGGAAACGGCTACACCTTC. It specifies CASSLWGQGNGYTF.

Worth noting for this clone: The identical CDR3 is also encoded by other nucleotide sequences in the sample. The V gene is TRBV6-5, the J gene TRBJ2-7, with unresolved D. This CDR3 is 13 amino acids long. The V gene lost 0 bases and the J gene lost 1 base, with 4 bases spanning the gap. In germline, CDR1 is MNHEY, CDR2 SVGAGI. CDR3 loop: CASSYSRSYEQYF. The CDR3, as DNA: TGTGCCAGCAGTTACTCCCGTTCCTACGAGCAGTACTTC.

This clone occurred once. This chain joins TRBV21-1 and TRBJ2-7; TRBD1 was called by the table and not checked on the DNA. TRBV21-1 is annotated as a pseudogene. The CDR3 is 15 amino acids. The CDR3 sequence: CASSKVQGLKSEQYF. Written as DNA, the CDR3 is TGTGCCAGCAGCAAAGTTCAGGGGTTAAAGAGCGAGCAGTACTTC.

This chain connects TRBV5-1 to TRBJ1-5; 8 nucleotides agree with TRBD1. This CDR3 has 15 amino acids. Trimming removed 4 bases from V and 5 bases from J; junction bases left unmatched: 8. Germline V gives CDR1 SGHRS, CDR2 YFSETQ. The CDR3 coding sequence is TGCGCCAGCAGCCAGGGGGCAGGCGGGTATCAGCCCCAGCATTTT. It codes for CASSQGAGGYQPQHF.

The V gene is TRBV28, the J gene TRBJ2-7; weak D call: TRBD2 (5 bases). Germline V CDR1 and CDR2: MDHEN, SYDVKM. The CDR3 has 14 amino acids. Trimming shortened V by 6 bases and J by 6 bases, and 18 bases separated the two germline ends. In nucleotides, the CDR3 is TGTGCCAGCAGACGCGTAACGGGAAAAACCGAGCAGTACTTC. Protein product: CASRRVTGKTEQYF.

The chain joins TRBV19 to TRBJ2-5; TRBD2 matches at 11 bases. The germline gives CDR1 LNHDA, CDR2 SQIVND (reference sequence). Trimming removed 5 bases from V and 1 base from J; junction bases left unmatched: 3. This CDR3 region has 15 residues. The CDR3 nucleotides are TGTGCCAGTAGTCCGGGACTAGCGGTCCAAGAGACCCAGTACTTC. It codes for CASSPGLAVQETQYF.

This rearrangement joins TRBV4-1 to TRBJ2-2; no clear D gene. V was cut by 0 bases and J by 5 bases, with 10 bases left in between. The germline gives CDR1 MGHRA, CDR2 YSYEKL. This CDR3 region has 15 residues. The CDR3 protein is CASSQEPGRTGELFF. The CDR3 DNA reads as TGCGCCAGCAGCCAAGAGCCAGGCAGGACCGGGGAGCTGTTTTTT.

V gene TRBV18 combines with J gene TRBJ1-4, with no clear D. Looked up from germline, CDR1 is KGHSH and CDR2 is LQKENI. The CDR3 sequence is 16 residues long. V lost 4 bases and J lost 2, with 14 bases in between. DNA of the CDR3: TGTGCCAGCTCACTCCGAACATTTTCTACTAATGAAAAACTGTTTTTT. Translated, it gives CASSLRTFSTNEKLFF.

Details on this clone: At the DNA level, this CDR3 is encoded by other sequences in the same sample as well. The CDR3 DNA follows: TGTGCCAGCAGTTTACGGGTCTCACCCCTCCACTTT. The encoded protein is CASSLRVSPLHF. V usage is TRBV28 and J usage is TRBJ1-6, with D hard to call. Trimming pared 2 bases from V and 10 bases from J, leaving 6 bases between. Germline assignment: CDR1 MDHEN and CDR2 SYDVKM. This CDR3 comprises 12 residues. Full variable domain (rest looked up from reference TRBV28 and TRBJ1-6): DVKVTQSSRYLVKRTGEKVFLECVQDMDHENMFWYRQDPGLGLRLIYFSYDVKMKEKGDIPEGYSVSREKKERFSLILESASTNQTSMYLCASSLRVSPLHFGNGTRLTVT.

The rearrangement uses TRBV6-5 and TRBJ1-1; 8 bases line up with TRBD1. Germline V gene sequence: CDR1 MNHEY, CDR2 SVGAGI. The junction had 4 bases not matched to a gene; V was cut back by 4 bases and J by 0 bases. This CDR3 contains 15 residues. CDR3 region: CASSLTGGLNTEAFF. CDR3 coding DNA: TGTGCCAGCAGTTTAACAGGGGGGCTGAACACTGAAGCTTTCTTT.

The sample holds a few counts of this clone. This chain links TRBV6-5 with TRBJ2-7; 11 nucleotides line up with TRBD1. Germline V gives CDR1 MNHEY, CDR2 SVGAGI. Germline trimming cut 5 bases from V and 6 bases from J; bases unmatched to any gene: 6. This CDR3 is built from 14 residues. CDR3 loop: CASSPTGTGGEQYF. Written as DNA, the CDR3 is TGTGCCAGCAGTCCTACCGGGACAGGGGGCGAGCAGTACTTC.

This rearrangement joins TRBV6-5 to TRBJ2-5, with 11 nucleotides matching TRBD1. The CDR3 totals 14 residues. CDR1 is MNHEY, CDR2 SVGAGI, per germline. The ends lost 5 bases at V and 8 bases at J; junction bases unmatched: 7. In nucleotides, the CDR3 is TGTGCCAGCAGTGCGGGACAGGGGGGCGAAACCCAGTACTTC. Its protein product is CASSAGQGGETQYF.

CDR3 residues: CASSPLAGGLGSYNEQFF. For the CDR3, the DNA is TGTGCCAGCAGCCCTCTAGCGGGAGGACTCGGCTCCTACAATGAGCAGTTCTTC. The gene calls are TRBV6-4 and TRBJ2-1, with 11 nucleotides matching TRBD2. The V segment lost 6 bases and the J segment 0 bases; nucleotides outside the gene matches: 10. This CDR3 has 18 residues. Looked up from germline, CDR1 is MRHNA and CDR2 is SNTAGT.

The rearrangement links TRBV25-1 to TRBJ1-2, with a tentative D call TRBD1 (5 bases). V dropped 4 bases and J dropped 7 bases, with 16 bases sitting between them. Germline V gene sequence: CDR1 MGHDK, CDR2 SYGVNS. The CDR3 sequence is 14 residues long. CDR3 bases: TGTGCCAGCAGTGGCCCAGGCGGGGGGAGTGGCTACACCTTC. It yields the protein CASSGPGGGSGYTF.

Ten or more counts support this clone. The V call is TRBV6-6, the J call TRBJ2-7, with 11 bases that match TRBD2. J was trimmed by 5 bases and V by 7 bases; bases with no gene match: 7. The germline gives CDR1 MNHNY, CDR2 SVGAGI (reference sequence). The CDR3 is 14 amino acids. The CDR3 nucleotides are TGTGCCAGCAACCCGGGACTAGCGGTGAACGAGCAGTACTTC. Its translation: CASNPGLAVNEQYF.

The chain uses TRBV28 and TRBJ1-1, with no clear D. CDR1 is MDHEN and CDR2 is SYDVKM in the germline V gene. V was cut by 3 bases and J by 0 bases, with 8 bases left in between. CDR3 size: 14 residues. The CDR3 DNA follows: TGTGCCAGCAGTTTTAGTAGTCTGAACACTGAAGCTTTCTTT. The encoded protein is CASSFSSLNTEAFF.

This clone was recorded a few times. V and J are TRBV6-6 and TRBJ1-4; 8 nucleotides match TRBD1. From germline, CDR1 is MNHNY and CDR2 SVGAGI (reference sequence). The CDR3 has 15 amino acids. J gave up 8 bases and V 4 bases, and 9 bases lay outside the gene matches. The CDR3 DNA sequence: TGTGCCAGCAGTTCCTCTGGACAGGGCGGCGAAAAACTGTTTTTT. The encoded protein is CASSSSGQGGEKLFF.

V and J are TRBV14 and TRBJ1-1; no definite D call. Germline-derived CDR1 and CDR2 are SGHDN and FVKESK. The CDR3 loop spans 12 amino acids. V lost 1 base and J 8 bases, leaving 8 bases between the germline ends. DNA for the CDR3: TGTGCCAGCAGCCAAGGGGCTTCAGAAGCTTTCTTT. Protein: CASSQGASEAFF.

The genes are TRBV30 and TRBJ2-7; a weak D match, TRBD1 (6 bases). The CDR3 totals 13 residues. V was trimmed by 4 bases and J by 2 bases, leaving 12 bases between them. The germline gives CDR1 GTSNPN, CDR2 SVGIG (reference sequence). Here the CDR3 reads CAWKGDITYEQYF. The CDR3 coding sequence is TGTGCCTGGAAAGGGGACATCACCTACGAGCAGTACTTC.

V gene TRBV15 combines with J gene TRBJ2-5; unclear D gene. The V and J ends lost 5 bases and 9 bases respectively, with 7 bases between them. The CDR3 contains 10 residues. Germline CDR1 and CDR2: LNHNV and YYDKDF (reference sequence). CDR3 loop: CATSCRAQYF. In nucleotides, the CDR3 is TGTGCCACCAGCTGCCGGGCCCAGTACTTC.